This TCR beta chain appears in the sequencing data of a study of T cells after yellow fever vaccination. Via MiXCR, TCRdb re-called the 5' RACE reads, giving one row per CDR3 protein. Among some 500,000 distinct CDR3 sequences listed, 13% were seen once. The CDR3 sequence is 13 residues long. Trimming pared 7 bases from V and 10 bases from J, leaving 17 bases between. Germline CDR1 reads MNHEY; CDR2 reads SVGEGT. The receptor comes from a man aged 25 to 40 who received the YFV17D yellow fever vaccine. The sample consisted of PBMCs, taken on the day of the yellow fever booster vaccination. The chain has TRBV6-2 or TRBV6-3 and TRBJ2-1, with D uncertain. The CDR3 loop is CASIRVPSKEQFF. The CDR3 DNA reads TGTGCCAGCATTCGAGTCCCCTCCAAAGAGCAGTTCTTC.